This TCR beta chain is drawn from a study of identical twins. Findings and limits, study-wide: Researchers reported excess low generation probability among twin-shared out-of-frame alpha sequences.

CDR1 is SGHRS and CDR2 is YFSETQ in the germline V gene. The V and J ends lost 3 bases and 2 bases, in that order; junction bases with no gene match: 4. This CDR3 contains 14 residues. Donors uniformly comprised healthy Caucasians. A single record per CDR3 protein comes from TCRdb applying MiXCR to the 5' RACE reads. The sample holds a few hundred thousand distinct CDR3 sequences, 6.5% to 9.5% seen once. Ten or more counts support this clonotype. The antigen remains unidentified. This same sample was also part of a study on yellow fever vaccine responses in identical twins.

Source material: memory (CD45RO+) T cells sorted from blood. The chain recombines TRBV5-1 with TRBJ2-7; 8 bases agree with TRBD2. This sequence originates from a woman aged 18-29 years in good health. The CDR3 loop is CASSSHSGTYEQYF. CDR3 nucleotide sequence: TGCGCCAGCAGCTCCCATAGCGGGACCTACGAGCAGTACTTC.